The sequence of this T cell receptor (beta chain) was determined in a study of blood T cell repertoires in COVID-19. The wider study: Sample material is recorded as cDNA or gDNA derived from T cells, B-cell-depleted T cells, or PBMCs.

Germline CDR1 is SGHRS and CDR2 is YFSETQ. This CDR3 is built from 14 residues. The V and J ends lost 1 base and 3 bases respectively, with 11 bases between them. Generated by immunoSEQ multiplex PCR, the TCRdb table keeps only in-frame clones and is missing some. The sample lists 150,000 to 200,000 clones; over 85% were seen once. The sequenced sample consisted of peripheral blood. The V gene is TRBV5-1, the J gene TRBJ2-7; D is undetermined. The receptor was isolated from a man in his sixties with active or convalescent COVID-19. The CDR3: CASSLLNRDYEQYF. The CDR3 DNA reads as TGCGCCAGCAGCTTGTTGAACAGAGACTACGAGCAGTACTTC. Full variable domain (remainder filled in from reference TRBV5-1 and TRBJ2-7): KAGVTQTPRYLIKTRGQQVTLSCSPISGHRSVSWYQQTPGQGLQFLFEYFSETQRNKGNFPGRFSGRQFSNSRSEMNVSTLELGDSALYLCASSLLNRDYEQYFGPGTRLTVT.